These 13 T cell receptor beta chains came from one sample sequenced in a study of shared clonotypes between healthy human individuals. The assay was immunoSEQ multiplex PCR, and TCRdb's table has in-frame clones only and misses some. The table lists about 2.4 million clones, around nine tenths of them singletons. The specimen was naive CD4+ T cells sorted from blood. Subset here: CD45RA+ positively selected. The receptors here all came from a young man in good health.

This rearrangement joins TRBV19 to TRBJ1-6; D remains ambiguous. V lost 4 bases, J lost 5 bases, and 9 bases lay in between. The germline gives CDR1 LNHDA, CDR2 SQIVND (reference sequence). The CDR3 contains 14 residues. CDR3 sequence: CASSTWTDNSPLHF. CDR3 coding DNA: TGTGCCAGTAGTACCTGGACGGATAATTCACCCCTCCACTTT. The complete variable domain, with remaining parts taken from reference TRBV19 and TRBJ1-6, reads DGGITQSPKYLFRKEGQNVTLSCEQNLNHDAMYWYRQDPGQGLRLIYYSQIVNDFQKGDIAEGYSVSREKKESFPLTVTSAQKNPTAFYLCASSTWTDNSPLHFGNGTRLTVT.

This rearrangement joins TRBV4-1 to TRBJ2-3; D remains unclear. The ends were cut back, 1 base at V and 4 bases at J, with 12 bases in the middle. Looked up from germline, CDR1 is MGHRA and CDR2 is YSYEKL. This CDR3 is built from 15 residues. CDR3 loop: CASSQAPTEADTQYF. Written as DNA, the CDR3 is TGCGCCAGCAGCCAAGCCCCTACAGAGGCAGATACGCAGTATTTT.

In DNA form, the CDR3 reads TGTGCCAGCAGCTTTCGTGGCGGAGGCTCCTACAATGAGCAGTTCTTC. It encodes CASSFRGGGSYNEQFF. The rearrangement uses TRBV7-9 and TRBJ2-1; D is perhaps TRBD2 (5 bases). Trimming shortened V by 3 bases and J by 0 bases, and 12 bases separated the two germline ends. This CDR3 has 16 amino acids. Germline V CDR1 and CDR2: SEHNR, FQNEAQ (reference sequence).

V usage is TRBV5-8 and J usage is TRBJ2-1; the D gene is possibly TRBD1 (7 bases). Trimming removed 3 bases from V and 7 bases from J, with 11 bases in between. From germline, CDR1 is SGHTS and CDR2 YDEGEE. CDR3 size: 13 residues. CDR3 sequence: CASSSTGRNEQFF. The DNA of the CDR3 is TGTGCCAGCAGCTCGACAGGGAGGAATGAGCAGTTCTTC.

The CDR3 here is CASSESGPRPYEQYF. CDR3 nucleotides: TGCGCCAGCAGTGAGTCGGGCCCTCGCCCTTACGAGCAGTACTTC. V is TRBV10-1 and J is TRBJ2-7; no reliable D call. The CDR3 spans 15 residues. Germline V CDR1 and CDR2: WNHNN, SYGVQD (reference sequence). Trimming stripped 0 bases from V and 4 bases from J, with 13 bases between.

The chain couples TRBV7-2 to TRBJ1-6; D is ambiguous. V was cut by 1 base and J by 6 bases, with 10 bases left in between. CDR1 and CDR2 from the germline V gene are SGHTA and FQGNSA. The CDR3 runs 15 residues. The CDR3 DNA reads as TGTGCCAGCAGCTTAGTGGCAGTCGCTAATTCACCCCTCCACTTT. Encoded protein: CASSLVAVANSPLHF.

This clone was seen a single time. This rearrangement joins TRBV29-1 to TRBJ2-7; 9 bases are shared with TRBD1. Germline loops: CDR1 SQVTM, CDR2 ANQGSEA. The J segment lost 6 bases and the V segment lost 5 bases, leaving 8 bases of the junction unmatched. The CDR3 runs 13 residues. CDR3 in amino acids: CSVSRDRVSEQYF. CDR3 DNA sequence: TGCAGCGTTTCTCGGGACAGGGTATCCGAGCAGTACTTC.

The chain employs TRBV25-1 and TRBJ1-2, with D tentatively TRBD1 (5 bases). There are 13 residues in the CDR3. Between the trimmed V and J ends, which lost 6 bases and 4 bases, there was a span of 12 bases. The germline V gene has CDR1 MGHDK and CDR2 SYGVNS. This chain's CDR3 is CASSPGIGYGYTF. In DNA form, the CDR3 reads TGTGCCAGCAGCCCAGGGATAGGCTATGGCTACACCTTC.

The J gene is TRBJ1-1, the V gene TRBV5-4; a possible D gene is TRBD1 (5 bases). In germline, CDR1 is SGHNT, CDR2 YYREEE (reference sequence). Trimming pared 1 base from V and 5 bases from J, leaving 12 bases between. The CDR3 is made up of 14 amino acids. CDR3 in amino acids: CASSLYAGGTEAFF. The CDR3 bases are TGTGCCAGCAGCTTGTATGCCGGGGGTACTGAAGCTTTCTTT.

The chain joins TRBV7-2 to TRBJ2-7; 8 positions agree with TRBD2. The CDR3 is made up of 14 amino acids. Trimming took 5 bases from V and 7 from J; bases not matched to a gene: 10. Per germline, CDR1 SGHTA and CDR2 FQGNSA. CDR3 in DNA: TGTGCCAGCAGCCCGCGGACTAGCCTTCGGGAGCAGTACTTC. Its protein product is CASSPRTSLREQYF.

As for this clone: The same CDR3 arises from other DNA sequences in this sample as well. This chain joins TRBV6-1 and TRBJ2-7; D is unclear. CDR3 length: 13 residues. Germline lookup yields CDR1 MNHNS and CDR2 SASEGT. The V gene lost 8 bases and the J gene lost 2 bases, with 13 bases spanning the gap. The CDR3 nucleotides are TGTGCCAGCTCGGAGACCGGGCCCTACGAGCAGTACTTC. Protein sequence: CASSETGPYEQYF.

V is TRBV10-3 and J is TRBJ1-2; TRBD1 aligns across 8 bases. The trim removed 0 bases at V and 8 bases at J, leaving 8 bases unmatched. Germline V gene lookup returns CDR1 ENHRY and CDR2 SYGVKD. The CDR3 loop spans 15 amino acids. DNA of the CDR3: TGTGCCATCAGTGAGTCTTTAGCACAGGGGGGCGGCTACACCTTC. Its translation: CAISESLAQGGGYTF.

This clone was seen only once. This CDR3 is also generated by other DNA sequences in the sample. This chain connects TRBV6-5 to TRBJ2-7, with a weak D call TRBD1 (6 bases). V lost 0 bases to trimming and J lost 1 base, with 10 bases between them. Germline V CDR1 and CDR2: MNHEY, SVGAGI. The CDR3 sequence is 15 residues long. As DNA, the CDR3 is TGTGCCAGCAGTTACTCGGGGGCTGGGTCCTACGAGCAGTACTTC. It translates to CASSYSGAGSYEQYF.